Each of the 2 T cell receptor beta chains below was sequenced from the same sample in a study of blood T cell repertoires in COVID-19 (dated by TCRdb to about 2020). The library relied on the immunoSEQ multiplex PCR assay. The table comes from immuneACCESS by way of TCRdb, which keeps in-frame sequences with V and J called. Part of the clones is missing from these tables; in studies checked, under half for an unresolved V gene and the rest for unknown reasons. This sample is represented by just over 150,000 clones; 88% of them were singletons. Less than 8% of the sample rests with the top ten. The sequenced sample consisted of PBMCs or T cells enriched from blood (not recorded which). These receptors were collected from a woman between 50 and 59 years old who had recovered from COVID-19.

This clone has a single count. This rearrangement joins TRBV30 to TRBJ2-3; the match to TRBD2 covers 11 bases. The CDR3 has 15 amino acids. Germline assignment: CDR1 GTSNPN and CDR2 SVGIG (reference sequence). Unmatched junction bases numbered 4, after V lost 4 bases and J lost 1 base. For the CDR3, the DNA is TGTGCCTGGAATCTACTAGCGGGGGGCACAGATACGCAGTATTTT. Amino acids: CAWNLLAGGTDTQYF.

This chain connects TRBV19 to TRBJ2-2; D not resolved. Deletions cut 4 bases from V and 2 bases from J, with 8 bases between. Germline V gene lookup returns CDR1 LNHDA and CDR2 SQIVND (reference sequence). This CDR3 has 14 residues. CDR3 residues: CASSTGPNTGELFF. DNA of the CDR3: TGTGCCAGTAGTACTGGGCCAAACACCGGGGAGCTGTTTTTT.